The clone carrying this TCR beta chain was recorded at least ten times. The antigen is unknown. Per germline, CDR1 MGHDK and CDR2 SYGVNS. The CDR3 runs to 20 residues. Trimming at V came to 3 bases and at J to 7 bases, leaving 25 bases not matched to a gene. TCRdb recomputed calls from the RT-PCR reads with MiXCR, one row per CDR3 protein. The sample carries 550,000 to 800,000 distinct CDR3 sequences, roughly 14% recorded once. The data originate from a study of response to subunit inactivated influenza vaccine. Regarding the study as a whole: The authors suggested that every seasonal influenza vaccination recruits few new T cells.

This TCR was recovered from a man aged 50 or older who received an inactivated influenza vaccine. The chain couples TRBV25-1 to TRBJ1-2; 8 bases are a match to TRBD1. The sample in question was PBMCs from blood, obtained about 14 days before vaccination. The CDR3 protein is CASSDLHAAQKLDRGTGYTF. The CDR3 coding sequence is TGTGCCAGCAGTGATCTACACGCCGCCCAAAAATTAGACAGGGGCACTGGCTACACCTTC.